These 25 T cell receptor beta chains originate from one sample sequenced in a study of T-cell reconstitution after alpha-beta-depleted transplantation in children (dated by TCRdb to 2015 to 2016). The meaning of the sample's treatment or condition label: allogeneic hematopoietic cell transplantation with graft depleted of TCRalphabeta T cells and CD19 B cells. Libraries were made using PCR. Sequencing took place on an Illumina HiSeq 2500. To normalize quantification of the TCRbeta repertoire, the TCR libraries were built with molecular barcoding that relied on unique molecular identifiers. TCRdb trimmed public reads at Q25 via fastp, called clones via MiXCR and kept in-frame beta chains. Entries are consolidated by CDR3 protein sequence, retaining the most common genes and DNA. A total of approximately 500,000 distinct CDR3 sequences appear in this sample, over 9.5% of them only once. The ten largest clones capture around 2% of the sample.

The material sequenced was PBMCs, taken before TCRalphabeta/CD19-depleted stem cell transplant. The receptors were sampled from a child aged 2 to 10 with inherited bone marrow failure, due to receive a stem cell transplant.

There are a few counts of this clonotype. The V call is TRBV18, the J call TRBJ2-7; D perhaps matches TRBD2 (5 bases). Trimming left V 2 bases short and J 3 bases short, with 11 bases between. Germline V gene lookup returns CDR1 KGHSH and CDR2 LQKENI. The CDR3 contains 14 residues. The CDR3 nucleotides are TGTGCCAGCTCACCAAGCCTAGCCGACTACGAGCAGTACTTC. Its translation: CASSPSLADYEQYF.

Concerning this clonotype: Lacking the conserved final phenylalanine or tryptophan, this CDR3 likely reflects a read error. This chain links TRBV12-3 or TRBV12-4 with TRBJ2-4, with D uncertain. The CDR3 covers 15 residues. CDR3 amino acids: CSSSLSPPGKNIQYL. The CDR3 DNA reads as TGTTCCAGCAGTTTATCGCCGCCCGGCAAAAACATTCAGTACCTC.

This clonotype was picked up many times. The chain has TRBV4-1 and TRBJ2-7; 9 bases align to TRBD1. V shed 2 bases and J 1 base; nucleotides not matched to a gene: 6. This CDR3 has 16 residues. Germline V gene lookup returns CDR1 MGHRA and CDR2 YSYEKL. The CDR3 bases are TGCGCCAGCAGCCAAAGCGGGACAGGGCTATCCTACGAGCAGTACTTC. Its protein product is CASSQSGTGLSYEQYF.

This clonotype has at least ten counts. V gene TRBV12-3 or TRBV12-4 combines with J gene TRBJ2-2; no clear D. The CDR3 consists of 12 residues. Between the trimmed V and J ends, which lost 3 bases and 7 bases, there was a span of 6 bases. In DNA form, the CDR3 reads TGTGCCAGCAGTTTCCTGGGCGGGGAGCTGTTTTTT. Its protein product is CASSFLGGELFF.

The chain combines TRBV11-2 with TRBJ2-1; 13 nucleotides align to TRBD2. The CDR3 is 19 residues long. The germline CDR1 and CDR2 sequences are SGHAT and FQNNGV. The V segment lost 5 bases and the J segment 0 bases; nucleotides outside the gene matches: 10. This CDR3 is CASSPRLAGGQSSYNEQFF. DNA of the CDR3: TGTGCCAGCAGCCCACGACTAGCGGGAGGCCAAAGCTCCTACAATGAGCAGTTCTTC.

This clonotype was picked up a small number of times. CDR3 bases: TGTGCCACCAGTGATTATGGGACAGGGGGCGAGAATGAGCAGTTCTTC. It specifies CATSDYGTGGENEQFF. V is TRBV24-1 and J is TRBJ2-1; TRBD1 matches 12 bases. Per germline, CDR1 KGHDR and CDR2 SFDVKD. This CDR3 comprises 16 residues. After removal of 2 bases from V and 7 bases from J, the junction contained 5 bases not matched to a gene.

This rearrangement joins TRBV2 to TRBJ1-5; possibly TRBD1 for D (6 bases). The CDR3 contains 17 residues. V was pared by 0 bases and J by 5 bases, with 17 bases between. CDR1 is SNHLY, CDR2 FYNNEI, per germline. The DNA of the CDR3 is TGTGCCAGCAGTGAAGCGCGGCCCACGGGGGCATATCAGCCCCAGCATTTT. It specifies CASSEARPTGAYQPQHF.

The rearrangement joins TRBV4-3 to TRBJ2-7, with a possible D match to TRBD1 (5 bases). The CDR3 is 16 residues long. Germline CDR1 LGHNA, CDR2 YSLEER. V was clipped by 0 bases and J by 0 bases, with 12 bases between them. This CDR3 reads CASSQDFLTASYEQYF. The CDR3 DNA reads TGCGCCAGCAGCCAAGATTTCTTGACAGCCTCCTACGAGCAGTACTTC.

This clonotype was seen many times. The rearrangement links TRBV4-3 to TRBJ2-1; D might be TRBD2 (5 bases). V lost 2 bases to trimming and J lost 9 bases, with 8 bases between them. Germline CDR1 LGHNA, CDR2 YSLEER. The length of the CDR3 is 12 residues. The CDR3 coding sequence is TGCGCCAGCAGCCAACCAGAGGGTGAGCAGTTCTTC. It codes for CASSQPEGEQFF.

The sample holds many counts of this clonotype. The chain employs TRBV20-1 and TRBJ2-7, with 8 bases that match TRBD2. CDR3 length: 15 amino acids. Germline V gives CDR1 DFQATT, CDR2 SNEGSKA (reference sequence). V shed 5 bases and J 1 base; nucleotides not matched to a gene: 10. DNA for the CDR3: TGCAGTGCTGTCCCGGGACTAGATTGGTCCTACGAGCAGTACTTC. Residues: CSAVPGLDWSYEQYF.

The CDR3 DNA reads as TGCAGTGCTAGAGATCATCGCGGGACAGCTAAATACAATGAGCAGTTCTTC. Translation gives CSARDHRGTAKYNEQFF. The V and J genes are TRBV20-1 and TRBJ2-1, with a tentative D call TRBD1 (7 bases). V lost 0 bases, J lost 4 bases, and 19 bases lay in between. The CDR3 totals 17 residues. Germline CDR1 and CDR2: DFQATT and SNEGSKA (reference sequence).

This clonotype was observed many times. This chain uses TRBV27 with TRBJ2-1; D gene unclear. V was cut by 2 bases and J by 2 bases, with 4 bases left in between. Germline V gene sequence: CDR1 MNHEY, CDR2 SMNVEV (reference sequence). This CDR3 region has 13 residues. The CDR3 bases are TGTGCCAGCAGTTTACAGGCCTACAATGAGCAGTTCTTC. Its protein is CASSLQAYNEQFF.

This clonotype came up a few times. This chain joins TRBV15 and TRBJ2-7, with 7 positions matching TRBD2. CDR3 length equals 15 residues. Germline CDR1 is LNHNV and CDR2 is YYDKDF (reference sequence). V lost 0 bases, J lost 6 bases, and 8 bases stayed unmatched. CDR3 amino acids: CATSRDGLVMGEQYF. CDR3 DNA sequence: TGTGCCACCAGCAGAGATGGACTAGTAATGGGCGAGCAGTACTTC. Full variable domain (remainder filled in from reference TRBV15 and TRBJ2-7): DAMVIQNPRYQVTQFGKPVTLSCSQTLNHNVMYWYQQKSSQAPKLLFHYYDKDFNNEADTPDNFQSRRPNTSFCFLDIRSPGLGDTAMYLCATSRDGLVMGEQYFGPGTRLTVT.

This clonotype showed up many times. V gene TRBV7-9 combines with J gene TRBJ1-4; D gene ambiguous. The germline V gene has CDR1 SEHNR and CDR2 FQNEAQ (reference sequence). This CDR3 has 13 residues. Between the trimmed V and J ends, which lost 5 bases and 8 bases, there was a span of 12 bases. CDR3 loop: CASSPIRKEKLFF. CDR3 nucleotides: TGTGCCAGCAGCCCGATAAGGAAAGAAAAACTGTTTTTT.

This clonotype has at least ten counts. The J gene is TRBJ2-1, the V gene TRBV7-8, with 10 bases fitting TRBD2. The V and J ends lost 4 bases and 7 bases, in that order; junction bases with no gene match: 4. CDR3 length: 14 amino acids. CDR1 is SGHVS and CDR2 is FQNEAQ in the germline V gene. CDR3 loop: CASSSLAGDNEQFF. CDR3 DNA: TGTGCCAGCAGCTCCCTAGCGGGAGATAATGAGCAGTTCTTC.

V gene TRBV6-2 or TRBV6-3 combines with J gene TRBJ2-2; 9 bases fit TRBD1. V gave up 0 bases and J gave up 9 bases; unmatched junction bases: 5. Germline V gene data show CDR1 as MNHEY and CDR2 as SVGEGT. There are 15 residues in the CDR3. The CDR3 DNA reads as TGTGCCAGCAGTTACTCGCCGGGACAGGGCCGGGAGCTGTTTTTT. Its protein is CASSYSPGQGRELFF.

The CDR3, as DNA: TGCAGCGCCTCCGGACAGGGGGACACTGAAGCTTTCTTT. Its translation: CSASGQGDTEAFF. The rearrangement uses TRBV29-1 and TRBJ1-1; 10 bases are a match to TRBD1. V was pared by 7 bases and J by 3 bases, with 5 bases of the junction left unmatched. This CDR3 is built from 13 residues. CDR1 and CDR2 (germline): SQVTM, ANQGSEA. Full variable domain (missing parts from reference TRBV29-1 and TRBJ1-1): SAVISQKPSRDICQRGTSLTIQCQVDSQVTMMFWYRQQPGQSLTLIATANQGSEATYESGFVIDKFPISRPNLTFSTLTVSNMSPEDSSIYLCSASGQGDTEAFFGQGTRLTVV.

This clonotype occurred many times. The chain combines TRBV20-1 with TRBJ2-7, with D hard to call. Germline lookup yields CDR1 DFQATT and CDR2 SNEGSKA (reference sequence). Deletions cut 3 bases from V and 2 bases from J, with 8 bases between. CDR3 length: 12 residues. The CDR3 region is CSARAVTYEQYF. As DNA, the CDR3 is TGCAGTGCTAGGGCGGTGACCTACGAGCAGTACTTC.

This chain connects TRBV20-1 to TRBJ1-1; no definite D call. The germline V and J ends were trimmed by 2 bases and 7 bases, with 8 bases remaining between them. CDR3 length: 11 amino acids. Germline CDR1 DFQATT, CDR2 SNEGSKA (reference sequence). As DNA, the CDR3 is TGCAGTGCTAGATGGGTTGGTGAAGCTTTCTTT. Translating it yields CSARWVGEAFF.

The CDR3 reads CASSLFSGRGYNEQFF. CDR3 bases: TGTGCCAGCAGCCTCTTCAGCGGGAGGGGGTACAATGAGCAGTTCTTC. The J gene is TRBJ2-1, the V gene TRBV11-2, with TRBD2 matching over 10 bases. Trimming took 5 bases from V and 4 from J; bases not matched to a gene: 8. The CDR3 length is 16 residues. Germline V gene lookup returns CDR1 SGHAT and CDR2 FQNNGV.

The chain carries TRBV18 and TRBJ1-3; tentatively, D is TRBD1 (5 bases). This CDR3 is 15 amino acids long. Germline V gives CDR1 KGHSH, CDR2 LQKENI. V gave up 1 base and J gave up 2 bases, with 9 bases separating them. The CDR3 DNA is TGTGCCAGCTCACCACTCGCACAGGCTGGAAACACCATATATTTT. Protein product: CASSPLAQAGNTIYF.

This clonotype was seen many times. The gene calls are TRBV20-1 and TRBJ2-2; D unclear. This CDR3 comprises 13 residues. Deletions cut 1 base from V and 2 bases from J, with 5 bases between. The V gene's germline CDR1 is DFQATT and CDR2 SNEGSKA (reference sequence). CDR3 protein: CSARVGNTGELFF. CDR3 in DNA: TGCAGTGCTAGAGTCGGAAACACCGGGGAGCTGTTTTTT.

As to this clonotype: This may stem from a read error, because a much larger clone lies one nucleotide away. V gene TRBV5-4 combines with J gene TRBJ2-1; possible D gene TRBD2, 5 bases. Trimming shortened V by 2 bases and J by 8 bases, and 17 bases separated the two germline ends. Germline V gene data show CDR1 as SGHNT and CDR2 as YYREEE (reference sequence). CDR3 length equals 15 residues. The CDR3: CASSFGVASYHEQFF. CDR3 coding DNA: TGTGCCAGCAGCTTCGGGGTAGCCTCTTACCATGAGCAGTTCTTC.

This clonotype was counted at least ten times. The genes are TRBV5-1 and TRBJ2-7, with 10 nucleotides matching TRBD1. Losses at the gene ends were 0 bases for V and 5 bases for J; bases not matched to a gene: 5. Germline V gene sequence: CDR1 SGHRS, CDR2 YFSETQ. CDR3 length: 15 residues. CDR3 in amino acids: CASSLEGQGSDEQYF. The CDR3 DNA is TGCGCCAGCAGCTTGGAGGGACAGGGGAGCGACGAGCAGTACTTC. Full variable domain (rest looked up from reference TRBV5-1 and TRBJ2-7): KAGVTQTPRYLIKTRGQQVTLSCSPISGHRSVSWYQQTPGQGLQFLFEYFSETQRNKGNFPGRFSGRQFSNSRSEMNVSTLELGDSALYLCASSLEGQGSDEQYFGPGTRLTVT.

The rearrangement joins TRBV5-1 to TRBJ2-1; 13 bases map to TRBD2. The V and J ends lost 1 base and 6 bases, in that order; junction bases with no gene match: 4. This CDR3 region has 16 residues. Germline V lookup: CDR1 SGHRS, CDR2 YFSETQ. As DNA, the CDR3 is TGCGCCAGCAGCTTGCCGACTAGCGGGAGGAGCAATGAGCAGTTCTTC. Translated, it gives CASSLPTSGRSNEQFF.